The sequence of this T cell receptor beta chain was determined in a study of blood T cell repertoires in COVID-19. Authors' methods: Nucleated cell number was recorded as an estimate derived from reference gene primer amplification. Some clones are missing from TCRdb's copy, which holds only in-frame ones; the method was immunoSEQ multiplex PCR. V, J and clone size reflect that table, while D and trimming were determined from the DNA. There are about 220,000 clones in the sample; 82% occur only once, and approximately 8.4% lies in the top ten. Trimming removed 2 bases at V and 3 bases at J, with 10 bases between. The germline V gene has CDR1 KGHSH and CDR2 LQKENI. This CDR3 has 14 residues.

The genes are TRBV18 and TRBJ1-2; maybe TRBD1 (6 bases). Sequenced sample: peripheral blood. The clonotype comes from a woman older than 75 with COVID-19, enrolled during active disease. The CDR3 protein is CASSPGQRDYGYTF. The CDR3 coding sequence is TGTGCCAGCTCACCAGGACAGCGCGACTATGGCTACACCTTC.